A single sample gave rise to the 10 T cell receptor beta chains below, sequenced in a study of T cells after yellow fever vaccination. TCRdb recomputed calls from the 5' RACE reads with MiXCR, one row per CDR3 protein. This sample has 100,000 to 150,000 distinct CDR3 sequences, with about 8.2% found just once. The sample here was CD8+ T cells sorted from PBMCs, taken on the day of the yellow fever booster vaccination. The receptors stem from a man aged 18 to 29 who received the YFV17D yellow fever vaccine.

V gene TRBV11-1 combines with J gene TRBJ2-3, with D unclear. Looked up from germline, CDR1 is SGHAT and CDR2 is FQDESV (reference sequence). The CDR3 runs 12 residues. The ends were cut back, 5 bases at V and 2 bases at J, with 5 bases in the middle. CDR3 loop: CASSVFTDTQYF. The DNA for the CDR3 is TGTGCCAGCAGCGTATTCACAGATACGCAGTATTTT.

By share, this clonotype ranks as medium-sized. This chain links TRBV6-4 with TRBJ2-1; 10 bases fit TRBD2. The CDR3 extends over 15 amino acids. The germline V gene encodes CDR1 MRHNA and CDR2 SNTAGT. Trimming removed 4 bases from V and 2 bases from J; junction bases left unmatched: 2. CDR3 residues: CASSGTSGTYNEQFF. The CDR3 coding sequence is TGTGCCAGCAGTGGGACTAGCGGAACCTACAATGAGCAGTTCTTC.

The chain recombines TRBV12-3 or TRBV12-4 with TRBJ1-2, with D hard to call. The V and J ends lost 6 bases and 3 bases respectively, with 20 bases between them. This CDR3 is built from 16 residues. The CDR3 loop is CASSSIDSWADYGYTF. The CDR3 DNA sequence: TGTGCCAGCAGCTCTATTGACTCCTGGGCTGACTATGGCTACACCTTC.

This clonotype was seen at least ten times. The rearrangement joins TRBV20-1 to TRBJ2-1; tentative D call: TRBD2 (5 bases). V lost 5 bases to trimming and J lost 4 bases, with 6 bases between them. This CDR3 has 11 residues. Per germline, CDR1 DFQATT and CDR2 SNEGSKA (reference sequence). The chain's CDR3 is CSARRYNEQFF. CDR3 in DNA: TGCAGTGCTCGGAGGTACAATGAGCAGTTCTTC.

This rearrangement joins TRBV27 to TRBJ2-5, with 7 bases that match TRBD2. Trimming at V came to 1 base and at J to 5 bases, leaving 7 bases not matched to a gene. CDR1 is MNHEY and CDR2 is SMNVEV in the germline V gene (reference sequence). The CDR3 sequence is 15 residues long. CDR3 nucleotide sequence: TGTGCCAGCAGTTTATATCCGGGGGGAGGGGAGACCCAGTACTTC. It codes for CASSLYPGGGETQYF.

The chain carries TRBV4-3 and TRBJ1-2; D not certain. Germline values: CDR1 LGHNA, CDR2 YSLEER. This CDR3 spans 15 amino acids. Trimming shortened V by 3 bases and J by 0 bases, and 11 bases separated the two germline ends. In nucleotides, the CDR3 is TGCGCCAGCAGCCAGGAGAGGGCAACTAACTATGGCTACACCTTC. This codes for CASSQERATNYGYTF.

This clonotype was found a few times. The chain couples TRBV29-1 to TRBJ2-7, with D unclear. V was clipped by 2 bases and J by 6 bases, with 8 bases between them. Germline CDR1 and CDR2: SQVTM and ANQGSEA. The CDR3 length is 11 residues. The CDR3 loop is CSVESNGEQYF. The DNA of the CDR3 is TGCAGCGTTGAAAGCAACGGCGAGCAGTACTTC.

In regard to this clonotype: This sequence may be a read error, since a much larger clone differs from it by one base. V and J are TRBV7-2 and TRBJ2-7; tentatively, D is TRBD2 (5 bases). The germline V and J ends were trimmed by 6 bases and 5 bases, with 20 bases remaining between them. Per germline, CDR1 SGHTA and CDR2 FQGNSA. The CDR3 sequence is 15 residues long. The CDR3 loop is CASRSRGRVANEQYF. The CDR3 bases are TGTGCCAGCAGGAGTCGTGGGCGGGTGGCCAACGAGCAGTACTTC. The whole variable domain, remainder taken from reference TRBV7-2 and TRBJ2-7, is GAGVSQSPSNKVTEKGKDVELRCDPISGHTALYWYRQSLGQGLEFLIYFQGNSAPDKSGLPSDRFSAERTGGSVSTLTIQRTQQEDSAVYLCASRSRGRVANEQYFGPGTRLTVT.

The chain combines TRBV10-3 with TRBJ2-7; D assignment may be TRBD1 or TRBD2 (5 bases each). The CDR3 length is 12 residues. CDR1 ENHRY and CDR2 SYGVKD come from the germline V gene. V gave up 8 bases and J gave up 2 bases, with 10 bases separating them. CDR3 DNA sequence: TGTGCCATCGGGACGGAAGCCTACGAGCAGTACGTC. Amino acids: CAIGTEAYEQYV.

This chain joins TRBV25-1 and TRBJ1-6; D gene ambiguous. V lost 7 bases to trimming and J lost 8 bases, with 18 bases between them. CDR3 length: 15 residues. CDR1 MGHDK and CDR2 SYGVNS come from the germline V gene. The DNA of the CDR3 is TGTGCCAGCACCCAAGATGATTGGTGGGATTCACCCCTCCACTTT. Encoded protein: CASTQDDWWDSPLHF. The full variable domain, with the rest looked up from reference TRBV25-1 and TRBJ1-6, is EADIYQTPRYLVIGTGKKITLECSQTMGHDKMYWYQQDPGMELHLIHYSYGVNSTEKGDLSSESTVSRIRTEHFPLTLESARPSHTSQYLCASTQDDWWDSPLHFGNGTRLTVT.